The present T cell receptor (beta chain) was sequenced within a study of patients and donors after allogeneic stem cell transplantation (TCRdb year 2020). Library preparation employed RT-PCR. Sequencing was performed on a NextSeq 550. TCRdb trimmed the raw reads at Q25, called clones with MiXCR and kept productive beta chains. Each entry is one CDR3 protein sequence, shown with its most common DNA and genes. This sample comprises about 210,000 distinct CDR3 sequences, around 40% of them detected only once. The ten largest clones represent roughly 10% of the sample. The CDR3, cysteine through phenylalanine, is 15 amino acids long. Only the CDR3 portion is preserved as DNA: 45 bases, with reading frame beginning at the first base. The germline V gene sets CDR1 to MDHEN and CDR2 to SYDVKM. For this chain, trimming is 3 bases at the V end and 6 bases at the J end, and the number of junction bases without a gene match is 8.

This clonotype has a handful of counts. What antigen it recognizes has not been identified. No quality values exist for individual bases; no much larger clone is one base distant. This receptor chain uses TRBV28 and TRBJ1-2; a stretch of 9 junction bases matches TRBD1. This clonotype originated in a human donor who was either an allogeneic HSCT recipient or a stem cell or donor lymphocyte infusion donor (not recorded which). It is not recorded whose cells these are; they may come from a transplant donor. Sequencing was done on a sample of blood, either unsorted or a sorted T cell fraction (not recorded which). In nucleotide form, the sequence is TGTGCCAGCAGTTTCAACAGGGGGCGCGGAGATGGCTACACCTTC. It is translated as CASSFNRGRGDGYTF.